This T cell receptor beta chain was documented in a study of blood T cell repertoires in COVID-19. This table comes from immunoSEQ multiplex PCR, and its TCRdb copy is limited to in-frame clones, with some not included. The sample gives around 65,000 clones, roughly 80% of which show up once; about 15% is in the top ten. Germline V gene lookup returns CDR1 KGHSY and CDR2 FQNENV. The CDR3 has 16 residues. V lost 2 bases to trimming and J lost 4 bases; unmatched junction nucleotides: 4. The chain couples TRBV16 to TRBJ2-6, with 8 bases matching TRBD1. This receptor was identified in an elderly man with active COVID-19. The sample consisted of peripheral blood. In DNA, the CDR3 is TGTGCCAGCAGCCAAAGGACAGGGTACGGGGCCAACGTCCTGACTTTC. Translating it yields CASSQRTGYGANVLTF.